The sequence of this TCR beta chain was determined in a study of shared clonotypes between healthy human individuals. Background on the study: The plates for each donor numbered three CD4 naive, three CD4 memory, two CD8 naive and one CD8 memory. Notes on the study in general: The study found roughly 5% of naive CD4 clonotypes shared across several donors. Lower generation probabilities were found for non-shared clonotypes than for those shared by all four donors.

Each PCR replicate from the sorted subsets contained approximately 0.2 ug DNA, which is 25,000 to 30,000 T cell genomes. The data were produced by immunoSEQ multiplex PCR, yet TCRdb's version contains in-frame clones alone and is incomplete. Among roughly 1,100,000 clones listed, more than 60% were seen once. With respect to this clone: No antigen is known for it.

The specimen was memory CD4+ T cells sorted from blood. As for subset: CD45RA-negative fraction. The clonotype originates from a man between 18 and 35 years old in good health.

CDR3 region: CASRDRAGGYTF. The CDR3 DNA reads as TGTGCCAGTAGGGACAGGGCCGGCGGCTACACCTTC. The chain combines TRBV19 with TRBJ1-2; 8 bases line up with TRBD1. V shed 6 bases and J 8 bases; nucleotides not matched to a gene: 5. The germline V gene has CDR1 LNHDA and CDR2 SQIVND (reference sequence). The CDR3 is 12 amino acids.